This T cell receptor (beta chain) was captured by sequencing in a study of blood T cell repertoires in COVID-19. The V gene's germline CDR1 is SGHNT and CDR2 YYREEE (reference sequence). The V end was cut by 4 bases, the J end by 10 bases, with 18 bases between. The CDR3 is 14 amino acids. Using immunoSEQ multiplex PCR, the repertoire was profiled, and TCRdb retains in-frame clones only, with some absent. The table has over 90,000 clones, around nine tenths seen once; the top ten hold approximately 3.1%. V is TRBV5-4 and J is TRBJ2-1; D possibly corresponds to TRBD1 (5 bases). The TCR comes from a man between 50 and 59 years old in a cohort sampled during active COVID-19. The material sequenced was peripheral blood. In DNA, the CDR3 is TGTGCCAGCAGCGAGACAGAGCCTTTGACCGAGCAGTTCTTC. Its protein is CASSETEPLTEQFF.